A single sample gave rise to the 30 T cell receptor beta chains below, sequenced in a study of blood T cell repertoires in COVID-19. Generated by immunoSEQ multiplex PCR, the TCRdb table keeps only in-frame clones and is missing some. The table has 95,000 to 110,000 clones, approximately 84% seen once; the top ten hold approximately 6.2%. Material for sequencing was peripheral blood. These receptors came from a human donor in a cohort sampled during active COVID-19.

This chain links TRBV5-1 with TRBJ2-1; 7 bases map to TRBD1. The CDR3 runs to 14 residues. Trimming took 2 bases from V and 4 from J; bases not matched to a gene: 3. Germline V gives CDR1 SGHRS, CDR2 YFSETQ. The CDR3 sequence: CASSFGQEYNEQFF. Written as DNA, the CDR3 is TGCGCCAGCAGCTTCGGACAGGAATACAATGAGCAGTTCTTC.

The genes are TRBV2 and TRBJ1-5; TRBD1 agrees at 7 bases. Germline-derived CDR1 and CDR2 are SNHLY and FYNNEI. The CDR3 has 15 amino acids. Trimming removed 6 bases from V and 0 bases from J; junction bases left unmatched: 5. DNA for the CDR3: TGTGCCAGCAGAGGGACAGTCTATAGCAATCAGCCCCAGCATTTT. Protein product: CASRGTVYSNQPQHF.

This clone was detected a few times. The genes are TRBV11-2 and TRBJ1-1; 11 bases align to TRBD1. The CDR3 runs to 15 residues. J was trimmed by 5 bases and V by 1 base; bases with no gene match: 3. Looked up from germline, CDR1 is SGHAT and CDR2 is FQNNGV. CDR3 sequence reads: CASSLGTGGLTEAFF. The CDR3 DNA reads TGTGCCAGCAGCTTAGGGACAGGGGGCTTAACTGAAGCTTTCTTT.

The rearrangement joins TRBV30 to TRBJ1-1, with a tentative D call TRBD1 (5 bases). Germline V gene data show CDR1 as GTSNPN and CDR2 as SVGIG (reference sequence). The ends were cut back, 0 bases at V and 2 bases at J, with 13 bases in the middle. The CDR3 extends over 15 amino acids. CDR3 in amino acids: CAWSVSGHFNTEAFF. The CDR3 bases are TGTGCCTGGAGTGTATCCGGACACTTTAACACTGAAGCTTTCTTT.

The gene calls are TRBV20-1 and TRBJ1-6; D is perhaps TRBD1 (5 bases). Germline lookup yields CDR1 DFQATT and CDR2 SNEGSKA (reference sequence). The CDR3 runs to 13 residues. The V and J ends lost 3 bases and 10 bases respectively, with 13 bases between them. The chain's CDR3 is CSASSGEQSPLHF. The CDR3 DNA reads as TGCAGTGCTAGTTCGGGGGAGCAATCACCCCTCCACTTT.

The chain has TRBV23-1 and TRBJ1-2; D gene uncertain. TRBV23-1 is an ORF, with its function uncertain. The CDR3 extends over 16 amino acids. V shed 0 bases and J shed 0 bases, with 11 bases lying between them. This chain's CDR3 is CASSQSWTVANYGYTF. The CDR3, as DNA: TGCGCCAGCAGTCAATCTTGGACTGTAGCTAACTATGGCTACACCTTC.

This chain connects TRBV6-1 to TRBJ1-1; possibly TRBD1 for D (5 bases). V lost 3 bases, J lost 1 base, and 6 bases lay in between. The CDR3 covers 13 residues. Germline V CDR1 and CDR2: MNHNS, SASEGT. This chain's CDR3 is CASSDDRNTEAFF. Written as DNA, the CDR3 is TGTGCCAGCAGTGACGACAGGAACACTGAAGCTTTCTTT.

The J gene is TRBJ1-2, the V gene TRBV2, with no clear D. Germline CDR1 SNHLY, CDR2 FYNNEI. CDR3 size: 15 residues. V lost 2 bases and J lost 4, with 14 bases in between. DNA for the CDR3: TGTGCCAGCAGTGAACCTACAGAGCATCTCTATGGCTACACCTTC. As protein: CASSEPTEHLYGYTF.

The gene calls are TRBV5-1 and TRBJ2-7; weak D call: TRBD2 (6 bases). The CDR3 extends over 15 amino acids. Trimming pared 0 bases from V and 4 bases from J, leaving 14 bases between. Germline V lookup: CDR1 SGHRS, CDR2 YFSETQ. The CDR3 DNA follows: TGCGCCAGCAGCTTGGGACCGGGACTCCCGTACGAGCAGTACTTC. Its translation is CASSLGPGLPYEQYF.

This clone occurred once. J is TRBJ2-5 and V is TRBV18, with TRBD1 identical over 8 bases. Germline trimming cut 4 bases from V and 4 bases from J; bases unmatched to any gene: 11. The CDR3 is 16 amino acids. Germline-derived CDR1 and CDR2 are KGHSH and LQKENI. CDR3 residues: CASSLNDRGFLETQYF. The CDR3 DNA follows: TGTGCCAGCTCACTCAACGACAGGGGTTTTTTAGAGACCCAGTACTTC.

The J gene is TRBJ2-1, the V gene TRBV7-3, with a weak D call TRBD2 (5 bases). The V end was cut by 1 base, the J end by 0 bases, with 10 bases between. Germline CDR1 reads SGHTA; CDR2 reads FQGTGA. The CDR3 is 16 amino acids. The CDR3 protein is CASSLRGGSSYNEQFF. The CDR3 nucleotides are TGTGCCAGCAGCTTAAGGGGTGGGAGCTCCTACAATGAGCAGTTCTTC.

The chain employs TRBV4-1 and TRBJ2-1; tentatively, D is TRBD2 (5 bases). The germline CDR1 and CDR2 sequences are MGHRA and YSYEKL. The CDR3 consists of 15 residues. Trimming took 2 bases from V and 0 from J, leaving 8 bases between them. The CDR3 reads CASSQRESSYNEQFF. In nucleotides, the CDR3 is TGCGCCAGCAGCCAAAGGGAGAGCTCCTACAATGAGCAGTTCTTC.

This chain connects TRBV6-5 to TRBJ2-7; 9 bases map to TRBD2. V lost 0 bases and J lost 0; bases outside the gene matches: 3. The CDR3 loop spans 16 amino acids. CDR1 is MNHEY, CDR2 SVGAGI, per germline. This chain's CDR3 is CASSYSGGRASYEQYF. Written as DNA, the CDR3 is TGTGCCAGCAGTTACTCCGGCGGGAGGGCCTCCTACGAGCAGTACTTC.

Many counts were recorded for this clone. The genes are TRBV3-1 (or the pseudogene TRBV3-2) and TRBJ1-5; D gene unclear. Germline V lookup: CDR1 LGHDT, CDR2 YNNKEL (reference sequence). This CDR3 has 17 amino acids. V shed 0 bases and J shed 0 bases, with 12 bases lying between them. CDR3 coding DNA: TGTGCCAGCAGCCAAGATTGGGAGGAGTATAGCAATCAGCCCCAGCATTTT. It encodes CASSQDWEEYSNQPQHF.

This clone was seen only a few times. This chain joins TRBV7-8 and TRBJ2-1; 8 bases match TRBD1. The V segment lost 1 base and the J segment 8 bases; nucleotides outside the gene matches: 4. Germline loops: CDR1 SGHVS, CDR2 FQNEAQ. CDR3 length: 14 residues. CDR3 nucleotide sequence: TGTGCCAGCAGCTTAGTTCTCAGGGGGCATGAGCAGTTCTTC. Translating gives CASSLVLRGHEQFF.

The chain combines TRBV7-9 with TRBJ1-1, with D tentatively TRBD1 (6 bases). Trimming removed 0 bases from V and 8 bases from J, with 13 bases in between. In germline, CDR1 is SEHNR, CDR2 FQNEAQ (reference sequence). This CDR3 spans 14 amino acids. CDR3 sequence (DNA): TGTGCCAGCAGCTTAGCAACCGGGACAATCGAAGCTTTCTTT. Translated: CASSLATGTIEAFF.

V gene TRBV9 combines with J gene TRBJ1-4; 7 nucleotides agree with TRBD1. V shed 4 bases, J shed 3 bases, and the junction held 6 bases outside the gene matches. In germline, CDR1 is SGDLS, CDR2 YYNGEE. The CDR3 is 15 residues long. The CDR3 loop is CASSPGDRPNEKLFF. The CDR3 region has the DNA TGTGCCAGCAGCCCGGGGGACAGACCTAATGAAAAACTGTTTTTT.

The chain links TRBV9 to TRBJ2-2, with D possibly matching TRBD2 (6 bases). The CDR3 consists of 14 residues. Germline CDR1 reads SGDLS; CDR2 reads YYNGEE. With 3 bases removed from V and 4 bases from J, the gap between germline ends came to 10 bases. The CDR3 DNA reads as TGTGCCAGCAGCGCGGACTACCTCACCGGGGAGCTGTTTTTT. Encoded protein: CASSADYLTGELFF.

J is TRBJ2-7 and V is TRBV27; 8 bases align to TRBD2. V was clipped by 6 bases and J by 1 base; unmatched bases: 8. This CDR3 is 15 amino acids long. The germline CDR1 and CDR2 sequences are MNHEY and SMNVEV (reference sequence). The CDR3 is CASSPQAGVSYEQYF. The CDR3 DNA reads as TGTGCCAGCAGCCCACAAGCGGGAGTGTCCTACGAGCAGTACTTC.

V and J are TRBV11-2 and TRBJ2-3; 9 nucleotides agree with TRBD2. CDR3 length: 16 residues. V shed 1 base, J shed 2 bases, and the junction held 4 bases outside the gene matches. The germline CDR1 and CDR2 sequences are SGHAT and FQNNGV. The CDR3 bases are TGTGCCAGCAGCTTAGGACTAGCGGCATTCACAGATACGCAGTATTTT. Residues: CASSLGLAAFTDTQYF.

The V gene is TRBV6-2 or TRBV6-3, the J gene TRBJ2-3, with a weak D call TRBD2 (5 bases). Trimming cost V 4 bases and J 2 bases, with 10 bases left between them. Germline CDR1 MNHEY, CDR2 SVGEGT. The CDR3 totals 14 residues. CDR3 nucleotide sequence: TGTGCCAGCAGTTTGCAGGAGGCCACAGATACGCAGTATTTT. Protein: CASSLQEATDTQYF.

V gene TRBV6-6 combines with J gene TRBJ1-1, with D unresolved. The length of the CDR3 is 14 residues. V lost 0 bases to trimming and J lost 2 bases, with 7 bases between them. Germline V lookup: CDR1 MNHNY, CDR2 SVGAGI (reference sequence). In DNA, the CDR3 is TGTGCCAGCAGTTACTCCCCCAGAAACACTGAAGCTTTCTTT. Translating gives CASSYSPRNTEAFF.

This chain links TRBV20-1 with TRBJ1-2; the match to TRBD1 covers 8 bases. Germline V gives CDR1 DFQATT, CDR2 SNEGSKA (reference sequence). V shed 3 bases and J 7 bases; nucleotides not matched to a gene: 13. The CDR3 extends over 15 amino acids. The CDR3 spells CSASTKDRAFGGYTF. CDR3 bases: TGCAGTGCTAGTACAAAGGACAGGGCGTTTGGTGGCTACACCTTC.

The rearrangement joins TRBV7-3 to TRBJ1-1; possible D gene TRBD1, 6 bases. Per germline, CDR1 SGHTA and CDR2 FQGTGA. V dropped 3 bases and J dropped 1 base, with 12 bases sitting between them. The CDR3 sequence is 15 residues long. CDR3 sequence: CASSLTGRGNTEAFF. The DNA for the CDR3 is TGTGCCAGCAGCTTGACAGGAAGAGGGAACACTGAAGCTTTCTTT.

This chain connects TRBV4-2 to TRBJ2-3; the D gene is possibly TRBD1 (6 bases). CDR1 and CDR2 (germline): LGHNA, YNFKEQ. This CDR3 region has 17 residues. V was cut by 1 base and J by 2 bases, with 16 bases left in between. The DNA of the CDR3 is TGTGCCAGCAGCCAAGGTGTCGGGACACCACACACAGATACGCAGTATTTT. It yields the protein CASSQGVGTPHTDTQYF.

The V gene is TRBV7-8, the J gene TRBJ2-5; TRBD1 matches at 8 bases. V shed 3 bases and J 5 bases; nucleotides not matched to a gene: 8. This CDR3 comprises 15 residues. Looked up from germline, CDR1 is SGHVS and CDR2 is FQNEAQ. This chain's CDR3 is CASSFWTGLGETQYF. In DNA form, the CDR3 reads TGTGCCAGCAGCTTCTGGACAGGGCTAGGGGAGACCCAGTACTTC. Supplemented by reference TRBV7-8 and TRBJ2-5, the full variable domain reads GAGVSQSPRYKVAKRGQDVALRCDPISGHVSLFWYQQALGQGPEFLTYFQNEAQLDKSGLPSDRFFAERPEGSVSTLKIQRTQQEDSAVYLCASSFWTGLGETQYFGPGTRLLVL.

The chain uses TRBV7-8 and TRBJ2-1; D remains unclear. Per the germline V gene, CDR1 is SGHVS and CDR2 is FQNEAQ. The length of the CDR3 is 11 residues. V lost 5 bases and J lost 9, with 8 bases in between. The CDR3, as DNA: TGTGCCAGCAGCCTACATGGTGAGCAGTTCTTC. It codes for CASSLHGEQFF.

This rearrangement joins TRBV2 to TRBJ2-5; weak D call: TRBD1 (5 bases). V lost 6 bases and J lost 2, with 10 bases in between. Germline V gene sequence: CDR1 SNHLY, CDR2 FYNNEI. There are 13 residues in the CDR3. The CDR3 nucleotides are TGTGCCAGCAGAAGGACATCGCAAGAGACCCAGTACTTC. It is translated as CASRRTSQETQYF.

This chain uses TRBV7-8 with TRBJ2-1; TRBD2 matches 11 bases. Per germline, CDR1 SGHVS and CDR2 FQNEAQ. The CDR3 length is 18 residues. V dropped 3 bases and J dropped 2; count of bases not matched to a gene: 9. CDR3 DNA sequence: TGTGCCAGCAGCTTGGTTGTACTAGCGGGAGTCCCCTACAATGAGCAGTTCTTC. It translates to CASSLVVLAGVPYNEQFF.

The V and J genes are TRBV20-1 and TRBJ1-1; D gene ambiguous. Per germline, CDR1 DFQATT and CDR2 SNEGSKA (reference sequence). Trimming took 8 bases from V and 4 from J, leaving 8 bases between them. CDR3 length equals 10 residues. The CDR3 protein is CSTDTTEAFF. The CDR3 DNA sequence: TGCAGTACCGACACCACTGAAGCTTTCTTT.